This passage covers 30 T cell receptor beta chains from one sample sequenced in a study of naive and memory T cell subsets. Both TRBC1 and TRBC2 were covered by a beta constant-region primer of two equimolar oligonucleotides. The ligated cDNA underwent four PCR rounds using SP2 and nested alpha and beta constant-region primers. MiXCR, applied by TCRdb to the UMI-ligation and nested PCR reads, yields one record per CDR3 protein. Seen here are 95,000 to 150,000 distinct CDR3 sequences, just over 35% observed once, and the top ten hold 0.9%. The sequenced sample was central memory CD4+ T cells from blood. These receptors were taken from a human donor in good health.

The chain employs TRBV30 and TRBJ2-7; a possible D gene is TRBD1 (6 bases). The ends were cut back, 5 bases at V and 3 bases at J, with 11 bases in the middle. The CDR3 loop spans 12 amino acids. Looked up from germline, CDR1 is GTSNPN and CDR2 is SVGIG (reference sequence). CDR3 amino acids: CAWDRLSYEQYF. CDR3 nucleotide sequence: TGTGCCTGGGACAGGTTGAGCTACGAGCAGTACTTC.

V gene TRBV6-6 combines with J gene TRBJ1-2, with D hard to call. Germline CDR1 MNHNY, CDR2 SVGAGI (reference sequence). The CDR3 runs 12 residues. V dropped 1 base and J dropped 7 bases, with 7 bases sitting between them. The CDR3 loop is CASSYYRGGYTF. DNA for the CDR3: TGTGCCAGCAGTTACTACCGGGGTGGCTACACCTTC.

V usage is TRBV4-1 and J usage is TRBJ2-1, with D maybe TRBD1 (6 bases). The V end was cut by 0 bases, the J end by 1 base, with 19 bases between. The CDR3 has 19 amino acids. The germline gives CDR1 MGHRA, CDR2 YSYEKL. CDR3 loop: CASSQEMGPGVASYNEQFF. CDR3 bases: TGCGCCAGCAGCCAAGAAATGGGCCCAGGGGTTGCGTCCTACAATGAGCAGTTCTTC.

This clonotype occurred many times. This chain connects TRBV9 to TRBJ2-1; TRBD2 agrees at 13 bases. Unmatched junction bases numbered 3, after V lost 3 bases and J lost 0 bases. The CDR3 runs to 17 residues. Germline V CDR1 and CDR2: SGDLS, YYNGEE. This CDR3 is CASSARTSGSSYNEQFF. CDR3 coding DNA: TGTGCCAGCAGCGCCAGGACTAGCGGGAGCTCCTACAATGAGCAGTTCTTC.

This chain uses TRBV29-1 with TRBJ1-4; tentative D call: TRBD1 (6 bases). The germline V gene has CDR1 SQVTM and CDR2 ANQGSEA. The CDR3 consists of 14 residues. The V end lost 3 bases, the J end lost 5 bases, and 13 bases lay between the germline ends. CDR3 nucleotide sequence: TGCAGCGTTGACCTGACAGGAAGAAATGAAAAACTGTTTTTT. Translation gives CSVDLTGRNEKLFF.

This sequence joins TRBV9 and TRBJ1-5; tentative D call: TRBD1 (5 bases). V lost 0 bases and J lost 6, with 10 bases in between. The CDR3 contains 14 residues. The germline gives CDR1 SGDLS, CDR2 YYNGEE. CDR3 in DNA: TGTGCCAGCAGCGTAGATAACAGGCCTCAGCCCCAGCATTTT. Protein product: CASSVDNRPQPQHF.

This clonotype appeared a few times. The chain recombines TRBV12-3 or TRBV12-4 with TRBJ2-2; the D is unclear. The ends were cut back, 7 bases at V and 5 bases at J, with 20 bases in the middle. The CDR3 runs to 16 residues. The CDR3: CASTSAVRVPTGELFF. The DNA of the CDR3 is TGTGCCAGCACCTCGGCGGTCCGGGTCCCAACCGGGGAGCTGTTTTTT.

This clonotype was recorded a few times. The rearrangement joins TRBV7-9 to TRBJ2-1; 11 nucleotides agree with TRBD2. Germline trimming cut 3 bases from V and 4 bases from J; bases unmatched to any gene: 2. This CDR3 comprises 15 residues. Germline CDR1 and CDR2: SEHNR and FQNEAQ (reference sequence). As DNA, the CDR3 is TGTGCCAGCAGCTTGGGACTAGCGGCGTACAATGAGCAGTTCTTC. Translated, it gives CASSLGLAAYNEQFF.

The V call is TRBV7-9, the J call TRBJ1-2, with TRBD1 as a possible D gene (5 bases). From germline, CDR1 is SEHNR and CDR2 FQNEAQ (reference sequence). The V end was cut by 6 bases, the J end by 5 bases, with 25 bases between. This CDR3 comprises 17 residues. The CDR3 DNA reads TGTGCCAGCAGTTACGTCGGGGTGAGGGGAGTTGTATATGGCTACACCTTC. This translates into CASSYVGVRGVVYGYTF.

This chain links TRBV5-6 with TRBJ2-3; a weak D match, TRBD2 (6 bases). The CDR3 contains 13 residues. From germline, CDR1 is SGHDT and CDR2 YYEEEE. The V end lost 0 bases, the J end lost 9 bases, and 11 bases lay between the germline ends. The CDR3: CASSLGLATTQYF. The CDR3 coding sequence is TGTGCCAGCAGCTTGGGGCTAGCGACGACGCAGTATTTT.

This clonotype appeared a few times. V is TRBV7-9 and J is TRBJ1-4; the D is unclear. Germline CDR1 reads SEHNR; CDR2 reads FQNEAQ (reference sequence). The CDR3 totals 13 residues. V was clipped by 2 bases and J by 8 bases, with 9 bases between them. This CDR3 reads CASSLFPYEKLFF. DNA of the CDR3: TGTGCCAGCAGCTTATTTCCGTACGAAAAACTGTTTTTT.

The gene calls are TRBV27 and TRBJ2-1; D is unresolved. Germline V lookup: CDR1 MNHEY, CDR2 SMNVEV (reference sequence). This CDR3 contains 15 residues. Trimming shortened V by 6 bases and J by 0 bases, and 12 bases separated the two germline ends. CDR3 in amino acids: CASSSSASSYNEQFF. The DNA of the CDR3 is TGTGCCAGCAGCTCTTCCGCGAGCTCCTACAATGAGCAGTTCTTC.

V usage is TRBV13 and J usage is TRBJ2-1; D gene uncertain. Between the trimmed V and J ends, which lost 3 bases and 4 bases, there was a span of 7 bases. This CDR3 has 13 residues. Germline V gene lookup returns CDR1 PRHDT and CDR2 FYEKMQ (reference sequence). The CDR3 coding sequence is TGTGCCAGCAGCTTTAGGCGGTACAATGAGCAGTTCTTC. Its protein is CASSFRRYNEQFF.

In its sample, this clonotype was seen a few times. CDR3 bases: TGTGCCAGCAGTCCCCTAATCAGGGGACGTCTGGAGCAGTACTTC. Translation gives CASSPLIRGRLEQYF. The V call is TRBV28, the J call TRBJ2-7; tentative D call: TRBD1 (6 bases). The V gene lost 5 bases and the J gene lost 7 bases, with 21 bases spanning the gap. The CDR3 is 15 residues long. The germline gives CDR1 MDHEN, CDR2 SYDVKM.

This chain connects TRBV7-3 to TRBJ1-1, with D perhaps TRBD1 (5 bases). V was clipped by 5 bases and J by 4 bases, with 14 bases between them. The germline CDR1 and CDR2 sequences are SGHTA and FQGTGA. CDR3 length: 14 residues. DNA of the CDR3: TGTGCCAGCAGCCGCAGCGGGGGTTCCACTGAAGCTTTCTTT. As protein: CASSRSGGSTEAFF.

This clonotype has only a few counts. This sequence joins TRBV5-6 and TRBJ2-5, with 9 bases matching TRBD1. Trimming removed 4 bases from V and 4 bases from J; junction bases left unmatched: 14. Germline loops: CDR1 SGHDT, CDR2 YYEEEE. This CDR3 has 17 amino acids. For the CDR3, the DNA is TGTGCCAGCAGCCCCCCCCGGGACAGGGCTTCGCGAGAGACCCAGTACTTC. Residues: CASSPPRDRASRETQYF.

The gene calls are TRBV6-6 and TRBJ2-3; the match to TRBD1 covers 9 bases. There are 14 residues in the CDR3. The germline V gene encodes CDR1 MNHNY and CDR2 SVGAGI (reference sequence). The J segment lost 2 bases and the V segment lost 6 bases, leaving 3 bases of the junction unmatched. Here the CDR3 reads CASRRTGDTDTQYF. Written as DNA, the CDR3 is TGTGCCAGCAGACGGACAGGGGACACAGATACGCAGTATTTT.

This clonotype was counted only a few times. The rearrangement links TRBV25-1 to TRBJ1-1; the match to TRBD1 covers 8 bases. The CDR3 is made up of 13 amino acids. Germline CDR1 MGHDK, CDR2 SYGVNS. V dropped 9 bases and J dropped 5; count of bases not matched to a gene: 8. The CDR3 bases are TGTGCCAGTAGAGGACAGGGTTGGACTGAAGCTTTCTTT. Encoded protein: CASRGQGWTEAFF.

Comments on this clonotype: Relative to the germline gene, one junction end is altered; a read error may explain this. This chain connects TRBV11-2 to TRBJ2-1; 8 bases agree with TRBD1. The CDR3 has 11 residues. Germline V gene lookup returns CDR1 SGHAT and CDR2 FQNNGV. The CDR3 protein is CASSRGQGPGF. The CDR3 region has the DNA TGTGCCAGCAGCCGCGGACAGGGTCCGGGCTTC.

The chain carries TRBV30 and TRBJ2-1; TRBD2 matches 7 bases. CDR3 length: 15 amino acids. The V gene's germline CDR1 is GTSNPN and CDR2 SVGIG (reference sequence). J was trimmed by 0 bases and V by 5 bases; bases with no gene match: 7. The CDR3 DNA reads as TGTGCCTGGGCCCTGGGCGGGAGCTCCTACAATGAGCAGTTCTTC. It yields the protein CAWALGGSSYNEQFF.

The chain carries TRBV19 and TRBJ2-1; unclear D gene. Trimming took off 3 bases at V and 0 bases at J, with 15 bases between the two ends. The CDR3 is made up of 17 amino acids. Germline CDR1 and CDR2: LNHDA and SQIVND (reference sequence). DNA for the CDR3: TGTGCCAGTAGTATTCTTAGTTCCTTAAGCTCCTACAATGAGCAGTTCTTC. It encodes CASSILSSLSSYNEQFF.

The rearrangement links TRBV5-1 to TRBJ1-3, with D possibly being TRBD1 (5 bases). CDR3 length: 12 residues. Germline-derived CDR1 and CDR2 are SGHRS and YFSETQ. V lost 0 bases, J lost 8 bases, and 6 bases lay in between. The CDR3 spells CASSLEGDTIYF. Written as DNA, the CDR3 is TGCGCCAGCAGCTTGGAAGGGGACACCATATATTTT. The whole variable domain, remainder taken from reference TRBV5-1 and TRBJ1-3, is KAGVTQTPRYLIKTRGQQVTLSCSPISGHRSVSWYQQTPGQGLQFLFEYFSETQRNKGNFPGRFSGRQFSNSRSEMNVSTLELGDSALYLCASSLEGDTIYFGEGSWLTVV.

This clonotype was seen just once. J is TRBJ2-7 and V is TRBV7-6; D is perhaps TRBD1 (6 bases). The CDR3 has 13 residues. Germline lookup yields CDR1 SGHVS and CDR2 FNYEAQ. V was trimmed by 5 bases and J by 5 bases, leaving 13 bases between them. CDR3 nucleotides: TGTGCCAGCAGCGAAAACCAGGGGAACGAGCAGTACTTC. Residues: CASSENQGNEQYF. Full variable domain (missing parts from reference TRBV7-6 and TRBJ2-7): GAGVSQSPRYKVTKRGQDVALRCDPISGHVSLYWYRQALGQGPEFLTYFNYEAQQDKSGLPNDRFSAERPEGSISTLTIQRTEQRDSAMYRCASSENQGNEQYFGPGTRLTVT.

The rearrangement uses TRBV4-1 and TRBJ2-1; the match to TRBD2 covers 8 bases. Germline values: CDR1 MGHRA, CDR2 YSYEKL. After removal of 0 bases from V and 8 bases from J, the junction contained 6 bases not matched to a gene. The length of the CDR3 is 15 residues. CDR3 amino acids: CASSQEGLDQDEQFF. DNA for the CDR3: TGCGCCAGCAGCCAAGAGGGACTAGATCAAGATGAGCAGTTCTTC.

This clonotype appeared a few times. V and J are TRBV10-3 and TRBJ2-5; D uncertain. CDR1 is ENHRY and CDR2 is SYGVKD in the germline V gene. CDR3 length: 15 residues. Trimming pared 3 bases from V and 7 bases from J, leaving 18 bases between. The CDR3 loop reads CAISEPNSGPSTQYF. The CDR3 DNA is TGTGCCATCAGTGAACCAAACTCGGGCCCCTCGACCCAGTACTTC.

This chain joins TRBV6-5 and TRBJ2-7; D is ambiguous. Germline loops: CDR1 MNHEY, CDR2 SVGAGI. The V and J ends lost 5 bases and 2 bases respectively, with 10 bases between them. The CDR3 runs to 13 residues. The CDR3 protein is CASSRTVAYEQYF. In nucleotides, the CDR3 is TGTGCCAGCAGTCGGACGGTCGCCTACGAGCAGTACTTC.

This chain links TRBV27 with TRBJ2-1, with D tentatively TRBD2 (5 bases). This CDR3 contains 15 residues. V lost 5 bases, J lost 5 bases, and 16 bases lay in between. The germline V gene encodes CDR1 MNHEY and CDR2 SMNVEV (reference sequence). CDR3 DNA sequence: TGTGCCAGCAGTCCTAGCCTTAGTACGAACAATGAGCAGTTCTTC. Its translation: CASSPSLSTNNEQFF.

The chain employs TRBV19 and TRBJ2-6, with a tentative D call TRBD2 (5 bases). The germline V gene has CDR1 LNHDA and CDR2 SQIVND (reference sequence). The CDR3 spans 15 residues. Deletions cut 3 bases from V and 1 base from J, with 7 bases between. The CDR3, as DNA: TGTGCCAGTAGTATGCGGGTATCTGGGGCCAACGTCCTGACTTTC. Translated: CASSMRVSGANVLTF.

V usage is TRBV7-9 and J usage is TRBJ1-4, with D tentatively TRBD1 (5 bases). The CDR3 contains 18 residues. Between the trimmed V and J ends, which lost 5 bases and 5 bases, there was a span of 24 bases. Germline lookup yields CDR1 SEHNR and CDR2 FQNEAQ (reference sequence). In DNA, the CDR3 is TGTGCCAGCAGCCCTGGGGCCCAGCGGGGCAACGGGAATGAAAAACTGTTTTTT. Its translation is CASSPGAQRGNGNEKLFF.

The sample holds a few counts of this clonotype. The chain joins TRBV28 to TRBJ2-7; D perhaps matches TRBD2 (6 bases). The germline CDR1 and CDR2 sequences are MDHEN and SYDVKM. The CDR3 consists of 18 residues. V gave up 5 bases and J gave up 0 bases, with 23 bases separating them. CDR3 amino acids: CASSPRPGTFKSSYEQYF. In DNA form, the CDR3 reads TGTGCCAGCAGTCCGCGTCCCGGGACTTTTAAAAGCTCCTACGAGCAGTACTTC.